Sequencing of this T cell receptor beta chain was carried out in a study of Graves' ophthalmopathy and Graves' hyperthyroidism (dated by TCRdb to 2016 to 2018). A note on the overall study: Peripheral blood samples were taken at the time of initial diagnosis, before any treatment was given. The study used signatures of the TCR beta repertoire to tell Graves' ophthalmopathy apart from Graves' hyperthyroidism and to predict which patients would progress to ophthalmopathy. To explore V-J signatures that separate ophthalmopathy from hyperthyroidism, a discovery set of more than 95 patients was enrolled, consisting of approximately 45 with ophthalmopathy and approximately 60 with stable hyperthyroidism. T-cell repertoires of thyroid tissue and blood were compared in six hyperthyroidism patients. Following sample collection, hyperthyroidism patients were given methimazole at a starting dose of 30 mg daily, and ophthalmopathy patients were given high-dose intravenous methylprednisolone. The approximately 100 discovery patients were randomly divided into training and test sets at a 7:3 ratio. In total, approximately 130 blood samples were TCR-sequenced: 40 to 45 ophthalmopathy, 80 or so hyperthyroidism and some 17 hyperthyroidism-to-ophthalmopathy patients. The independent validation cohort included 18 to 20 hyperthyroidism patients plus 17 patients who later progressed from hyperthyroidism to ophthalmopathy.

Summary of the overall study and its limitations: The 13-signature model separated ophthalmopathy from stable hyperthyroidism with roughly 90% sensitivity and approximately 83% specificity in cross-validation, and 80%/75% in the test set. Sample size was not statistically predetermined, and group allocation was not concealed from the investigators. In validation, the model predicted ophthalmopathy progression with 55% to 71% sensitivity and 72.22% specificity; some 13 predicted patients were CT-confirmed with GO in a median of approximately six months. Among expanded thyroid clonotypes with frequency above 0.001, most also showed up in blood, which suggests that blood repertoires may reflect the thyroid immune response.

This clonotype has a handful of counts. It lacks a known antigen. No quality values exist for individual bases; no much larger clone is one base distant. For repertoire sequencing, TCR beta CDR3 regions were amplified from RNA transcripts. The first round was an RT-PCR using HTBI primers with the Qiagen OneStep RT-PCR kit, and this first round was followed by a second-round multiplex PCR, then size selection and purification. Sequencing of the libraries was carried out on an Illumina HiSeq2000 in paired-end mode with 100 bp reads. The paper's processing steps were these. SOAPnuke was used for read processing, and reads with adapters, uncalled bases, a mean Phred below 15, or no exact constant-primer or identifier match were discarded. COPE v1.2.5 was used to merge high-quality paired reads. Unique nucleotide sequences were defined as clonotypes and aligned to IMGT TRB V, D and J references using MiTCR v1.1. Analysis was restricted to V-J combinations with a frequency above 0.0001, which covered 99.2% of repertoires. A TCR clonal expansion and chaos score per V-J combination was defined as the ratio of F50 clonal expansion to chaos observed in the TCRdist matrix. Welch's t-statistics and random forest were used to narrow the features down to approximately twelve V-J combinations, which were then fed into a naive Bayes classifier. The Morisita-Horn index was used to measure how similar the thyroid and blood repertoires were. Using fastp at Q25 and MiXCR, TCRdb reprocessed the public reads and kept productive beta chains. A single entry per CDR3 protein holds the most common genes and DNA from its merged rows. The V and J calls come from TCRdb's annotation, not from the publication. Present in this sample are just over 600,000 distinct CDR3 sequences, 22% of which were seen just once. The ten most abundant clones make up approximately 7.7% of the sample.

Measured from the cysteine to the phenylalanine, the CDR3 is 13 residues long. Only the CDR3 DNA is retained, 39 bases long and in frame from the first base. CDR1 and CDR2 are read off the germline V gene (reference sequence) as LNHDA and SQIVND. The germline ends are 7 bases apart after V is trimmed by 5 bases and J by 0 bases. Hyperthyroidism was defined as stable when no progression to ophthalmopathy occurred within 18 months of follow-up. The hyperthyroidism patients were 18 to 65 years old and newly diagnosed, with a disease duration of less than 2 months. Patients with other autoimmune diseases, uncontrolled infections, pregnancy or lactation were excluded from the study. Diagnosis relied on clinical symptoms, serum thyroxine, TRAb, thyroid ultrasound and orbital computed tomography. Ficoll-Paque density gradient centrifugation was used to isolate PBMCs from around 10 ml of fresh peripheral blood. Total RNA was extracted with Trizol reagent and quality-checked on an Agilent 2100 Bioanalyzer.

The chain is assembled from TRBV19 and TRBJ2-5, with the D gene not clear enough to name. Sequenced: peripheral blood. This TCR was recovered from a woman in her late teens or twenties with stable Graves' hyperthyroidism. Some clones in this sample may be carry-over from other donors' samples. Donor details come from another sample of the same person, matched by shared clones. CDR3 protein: CASSDANQETQYF. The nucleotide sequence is TGTGCCAGTAGTGACGCCAACCAAGAGACCCAGTACTTC.